One sample yielded the 10 T cell receptor beta chains listed below, sequenced in a study of T cells after yellow fever vaccination. TCRdb analysed the 5' RACE reads with MiXCR anew, one entry per CDR3 protein. The sample shows tens of thousands of distinct CDR3 sequences, around 7.3% of them seen only once. The sample consisted of CD8+ T cells sorted from PBMCs, taken on the day of the yellow fever booster vaccination. These TCRs come from a man aged 25-45 years who received the YFV17D yellow fever vaccine.

This clonotype was found a few times. V is TRBV29-1 and J is TRBJ2-1, with a weak D call TRBD2 (6 bases). CDR1 is SQVTM and CDR2 is ANQGSEA in the germline V gene. This CDR3 is 19 amino acids long. V lost 0 bases and J lost 0, with 21 bases in between. The DNA for the CDR3 is TGCAGCGTTGAAGACCCATGGCGTCCTAGCGACTTCTCCTACAATGAGCAGTTCTTC. It encodes CSVEDPWRPSDFSYNEQFF.

This sequence joins TRBV3-1 and TRBJ2-3, with D hard to call. The CDR3 contains 12 residues. Trimming removed 4 bases at V and 2 bases at J, with 4 bases between. CDR1 is LGHDT, CDR2 YNNKEL, per germline (reference sequence). The CDR3 DNA reads as TGTGCCAGCAGCCCCAACACAGATACGCAGTATTTT. It yields the protein CASSPNTDTQYF.

This clonotype appeared many times. V gene TRBV9 combines with J gene TRBJ2-2; tentatively, D is TRBD2 (7 bases). This CDR3 has 14 amino acids. Trimming took off 2 bases at V and 4 bases at J, with 9 bases between the two ends. The germline V gene encodes CDR1 SGDLS and CDR2 YYNGEE. CDR3 residues: CASSVGGGTGELFF. As DNA, the CDR3 is TGTGCCAGCAGCGTGGGAGGGGGCACCGGGGAGCTGTTTTTT. Variable domain in full (rest from reference TRBV9 and TRBJ2-2): DSGVTQTPKHLITATGQRVTLRCSPRSGDLSVYWYQQSLDQGLQFLIQYYNGEERAKGNILERFSAQQFPDLHSELNLSSLELGDSALYFCASSVGGGTGELFFGEGSRLTVL.

This sequence joins TRBV12-3 or TRBV12-4 and TRBJ2-7; D not certain. This CDR3 has 11 amino acids. Trimming pared 5 bases from V and 7 bases from J, leaving 9 bases between. CDR3 sequence: CASSRALEQYF. As DNA, the CDR3 is TGTGCCAGCAGTAGGGCCCTGGAGCAGTACTTC.

The rearrangement uses TRBV5-8 and TRBJ1-1; 7 bases map to TRBD1. The CDR3 has 16 residues. V trimming: 0 bases; J trimming: 0 bases; junction bases outside the gene matches: 5. The V gene's germline CDR1 is SGHTS and CDR2 YDEGEE. CDR3 nucleotides: TGTGCCAGCAGCTTGGATGCCGGGACAGTGAACACTGAAGCTTTCTTT. It specifies CASSLDAGTVNTEAFF.

The chain employs TRBV10-1 and TRBJ2-5, with D possibly TRBD1 on 6 matching bases. Germline CDR1 and CDR2: WNHNN and SYGVQD (reference sequence). V lost 0 bases and J lost 2, with 10 bases in between. CDR3 length equals 15 residues. CDR3 DNA: TGCGCCAGCAGTGAGTCTACAGGGATACAAGAGACCCAGTACTTC. Its translation is CASSESTGIQETQYF.

In its sample, this clonotype was seen a few times. The J gene is TRBJ1-1, the V gene TRBV4-1; perhaps TRBD1 as D (5 bases). V shed 3 bases and J shed 3 bases, with 23 bases lying between them. The CDR3 runs to 18 residues. CDR1 is MGHRA, CDR2 YSYEKL, per germline. The CDR3 loop reads CASSHAYFTGTPDTEAFF. DNA of the CDR3: TGCGCCAGCAGCCACGCATACTTTACCGGGACCCCGGACACTGAAGCTTTCTTT.

This clonotype occurred a few times. The V gene is TRBV20-1, the J gene TRBJ2-7; D may correspond to TRBD1 or TRBD2 (5 bases each). The CDR3 sequence is 13 residues long. V was pared by 3 bases and J by 0 bases, with 9 bases between. Germline V lookup: CDR1 DFQATT, CDR2 SNEGSKA (reference sequence). The CDR3 loop reads CSARGRSSYEQYF. In DNA, the CDR3 is TGCAGTGCTAGGGGACGGTCCTCCTACGAGCAGTACTTC.

The CDR3 reads CASSDLASWPRQETQYF. The DNA of the CDR3 is TGTGCCAGCAGTGATCTCGCTAGCTGGCCTAGACAAGAGACCCAGTACTTC. The chain combines TRBV2 with TRBJ2-5; D is perhaps TRBD2 (5 bases). V lost 3 bases and J 2 bases, leaving 19 bases between the germline ends. The germline V gene has CDR1 SNHLY and CDR2 FYNNEI. The CDR3 length is 17 residues. Combining the CDR3 with reference TRBV2 and TRBJ2-5 gives the whole variable domain EPEVTQTPSHQVTQMGQEVILRCVPISNHLYFYWYRQILGQKVEFLVSFYNNEISEKSEIFDDQFSVERPDGSNFTLKIRSTKLEDSAMYFCASSDLASWPRQETQYFGPGTRLLVL.

This rearrangement joins TRBV12-3 or TRBV12-4 to TRBJ2-7, with a possible D match to TRBD1 (6 bases). Trimming shortened V by 6 bases and J by 3 bases, and 18 bases separated the two germline ends. CDR3 length: 15 residues. CDR3 region: CASSSQQRGIYEQYF. CDR3 DNA sequence: TGTGCCAGCAGCTCTCAACAGAGGGGGATCTACGAGCAGTACTTC.